These 21 T cell receptor beta chains originate from one sample sequenced in a study of prognosis after radiotherapy for stage I lung cancer. With two-round multiplex PCR, TCR beta CDR3 sequences were amplified from genomic DNA. First-round PCR amplification was performed with primers specific to each TRBV and TRBJ gene. In TCRdb, the multiplex PCR reads were re-called with MiXCR into one record per CDR3 protein. The data show 15,000 to 20,000 distinct CDR3 sequences, around 30% seen once. Material: PBMCs, obtained before or after stereotactic body radiation therapy (not recorded which). The source is a donor aged 50 or older with non-small cell lung cancer.

Many counts were recorded for this clonotype. A read error is possible here, since a much larger clone lies one base away. This is likely a read error, given that the CDR3 carries no conserved phenylalanine or tryptophan at its end. The V call is TRBV28, the J call TRBJ1-2; weak D call: TRBD1 (6 bases). V was shortened by 1 base and J by 8 bases, with 11 bases between the two germline ends. This CDR3 contains 13 residues. From germline, CDR1 is MDHEN and CDR2 SYDVKM. The chain's CDR3 is CASSLSAGVGYTL. The DNA for the CDR3 is TGTGCCAGCAGTTTATCGGCAGGGGTCGGCTACACCCTC.

Remarks on this clonotype: One junction end does not reproduce the germline sequence, and a read error may be involved. Written as DNA, the CDR3 is TGTGCCAGCAGTTATATAGCCGGGACAGCCTATGGCTACACATTC. Its translation: CASSYIAGTAYGYTF. The chain combines TRBV6-9 with TRBJ1-2; 7 bases align to TRBD1. Germline values: CDR1 MNHGY, CDR2 SVAAGI. This CDR3 contains 15 residues.

This clonotype was seen many times. This chain joins TRBV14 and TRBJ1-2; 7 bases align to TRBD1. CDR3 length: 14 amino acids. CDR1 and CDR2 (germline): SGHDN, FVKESK. V trimming: 3 bases; J trimming: 8 bases; junction bases outside the gene matches: 9. The CDR3 loop reads CASSQLTGEEGYTF. CDR3 DNA sequence: TGTGCCAGCAGCCAGCTCACAGGGGAGGAAGGCTACACCTTC.

Regarding this clonotype: This sequence is one base from a far larger clone and is likely a read error. The chain is built from TRBV11-1 and TRBJ2-7; TRBD2 agrees at 11 bases. This CDR3 contains 16 residues. The J segment lost 7 bases and the V segment lost 1 base, leaving 9 bases of the junction unmatched. In germline, CDR1 is SGHAT, CDR2 FQDESV (reference sequence). The CDR3 nucleotides read TGTGCCAGCAGCTTAGGTGCTAGCGGGAGGTTCAATGAGCAGTACTTC. Translation: CASSLGASGRFNEQYF.

With regard to this clonotype: The junction shows a germline mismatch at one end, possibly a read error. CDR3 bases: TGTGCCAGTAGTATCGGGCGGGACGGAACCGGGGAGCTGTATTTT. Protein product: CASSIGRDGTGELYF. This rearrangement joins TRBV19 to TRBJ2-2; D is perhaps TRBD2 (6 bases). This CDR3 comprises 15 residues. CDR1 is LNHDA, CDR2 SQIVND, per germline (reference sequence).

This clonotype is termed medium-sized. The V gene is TRBV20-1, the J gene TRBJ2-1; D is undetermined. V lost 6 bases, J lost 0 bases, and 9 bases lay in between. The germline V gene encodes CDR1 DFQATT and CDR2 SNEGSKA (reference sequence). The CDR3 runs 13 residues. CDR3 in DNA: TGCAGTGCAGATGACTTCTCCTACAATGAGCAGTTCTTC. It is translated as CSADDFSYNEQFF.

This clonotype is classed as medium-sized. DNA for the CDR3: TGTGCCAGCAGCTTAGAGGGGGGCCTTGGCTACGAGCAGTACTTC. Translated, it gives CASSLEGGLGYEQYF. The V call is TRBV7-3, the J call TRBJ2-7; TRBD1 or TRBD2 may be the D gene (6 bases each). Germline CDR1 is SGHTA and CDR2 is FQGTGA. Trimming took 2 bases from V and 3 from J, leaving 14 bases between them. The length of the CDR3 is 15 residues.

This clonotype showed up many times. Just one base apart from a much larger clone, this may be a read error. V usage is TRBV28 and J usage is TRBJ2-5; no clear D. Per the germline V gene, CDR1 is MDHEN and CDR2 is SYDVKM. V was cut by 3 bases and J by 4 bases, with 12 bases left in between. CDR3 length equals 14 residues. Here the CDR3 reads CASSFLGPRETQYF. CDR3 DNA sequence: TGTGCCAGCAGTTTCCTGGGTCCCAGAGAGACCCAGTACTTC.

Notes on this clonotype: A far more abundant clone sits one base away, making this likely a read error. The chain links TRBV7-2 to TRBJ1-1; 9 bases fit TRBD1. The CDR3 consists of 14 residues. Germline-derived CDR1 and CDR2 are SGHTA and FQGNSA. CDR3 nucleotide sequence: TGTGCCGGCAGCAAAACAGGGGGCAACACTGAAGCTTTCTTT. The encoded protein is CAGSKTGGNTEAFF. Full variable domain (remainder filled in from reference TRBV7-2 and TRBJ1-1): GAGVSQSPSNKVTEKGKDVELRCDPISGHTALYWYRQSLGQGLEFLIYFQGNSAPDKSGLPSDRFSAERTGGSVSTLTIQRTQQEDSAVYLCAGSKTGGNTEAFFGQGTRLTVV.

This clonotype has ten or more counts. The chain links TRBV19 to TRBJ1-5; D possibly corresponds to TRBD1 (5 bases). CDR1 is LNHDA, CDR2 SQIVND, per germline (reference sequence). The CDR3 contains 16 residues. V lost 5 bases and J lost 3, with 17 bases in between. Written as DNA, the CDR3 is TGTGCCAGTAGTCCTCAGACAGCCGCCTCCAATCAGCCCCAGCATTTT. This translates into CASSPQTAASNQPQHF. The entire variable domain, with the rest obtained from reference TRBV19 and TRBJ1-5, is as follows: DGGITQSPKYLFRKEGQNVTLSCEQNLNHDAMYWYRQDPGQGLRLIYYSQIVNDFQKGDIAEGYSVSREKKESFPLTVTSAQKNPTAFYLCASSPQTAASNQPQHFGDGTRLSIL.

This clonotype was seen many times. The rearrangement uses TRBV24-1 and TRBJ2-3; TRBD1 or TRBD2 may be the D gene (6 bases each). The germline V gene has CDR1 KGHDR and CDR2 SFDVKD. V was clipped by 10 bases and J by 3 bases, with 16 bases between them. This CDR3 comprises 14 residues. This CDR3 reads CATGGTGMTDTQYF. The CDR3 DNA sequence: TGTGCCACGGGGGGTACAGGGATGACAGATACGCAGTATTTT.

The V and J genes are TRBV5-4 and TRBJ2-7; D possibly corresponds to TRBD2 (7 bases). The CDR3 is made up of 15 amino acids. Germline CDR1 is SGHNT and CDR2 is YYREEE (reference sequence). With 4 bases removed from V and 4 bases from J, the gap between germline ends came to 18 bases. CDR3 residues: CASSPTSEGGYEQYF. The CDR3 DNA sequence: TGTGCCAGCAGCCCTACGTCGGAGGGGGGGTACGAGCAGTACTTC.

The chain combines TRBV29-1 with TRBJ1-2, with 7 bases matching TRBD1. The CDR3 loop spans 12 amino acids. Germline V gene lookup returns CDR1 SQVTM and CDR2 ANQGSEA. V lost 7 bases and J lost 4; bases outside the gene matches: 6. The CDR3 loop is CSARQGCYGYTF. The DNA for the CDR3 is TGCAGCGCCCGACAGGGCTGCTATGGCTACACCTTC.

The chain links TRBV5-4 to TRBJ2-4, with 7 bases identical to TRBD1. CDR1 is SGHNT, CDR2 YYREEE, per germline (reference sequence). J lost 9 bases, V lost 0 bases, and 6 bases had no gene match. This CDR3 region has 14 residues. The CDR3 is CASSLAGQEAIQYF. The CDR3 coding sequence is TGTGCCAGCAGCTTGGCCGGACAGGAGGCCATTCAGTACTTC.

This clonotype was counted many times. This chain connects TRBV4-1 to TRBJ1-3; no firm D call. The CDR3 is 18 residues long. Trimming removed 1 base at V and 0 bases at J, with 16 bases between. Germline assignment: CDR1 MGHRA and CDR2 YSYEKL. The CDR3 region has the DNA TGCGCCAGCAGCCAAGGAGTTTTGAGACGGAACTCTGGAAACACCATATATTTT. As protein: CASSQGVLRRNSGNTIYF.

Judged by abundance, this clonotype is medium-sized (0.01 to 0.1%). The chain carries TRBV5-1 and TRBJ1-4; tentatively, D is TRBD1 (6 bases). CDR1 and CDR2 from the germline V gene are SGHRS and YFSETQ. The CDR3 extends over 15 amino acids. The V end lost 0 bases, the J end lost 5 bases, and 11 bases lay between the germline ends. CDR3 coding DNA: TGCGCCAGCAGCTTGGTGAGGGGGAAAAATGAAAAACTGTTTTTT. This sequence encodes CASSLVRGKNEKLFF.

This clonotype was detected ten times or more. This chain connects TRBV2 to TRBJ2-7, with D possibly being TRBD1 (6 bases). Germline values: CDR1 SNHLY, CDR2 FYNNEI. CDR3 length: 14 residues. Trimming removed 6 bases from V and 4 bases from J, with 16 bases in between. CDR3 protein: CASRYSTGLYEQYF. In DNA, the CDR3 is TGTGCCAGCAGGTACTCGACAGGATTATACGAGCAGTACTTC. Based on the CDR3 plus reference TRBV2 and TRBJ2-7, the full variable domain is EPEVTQTPSHQVTQMGQEVILRCVPISNHLYFYWYRQILGQKVEFLVSFYNNEISEKSEIFDDQFSVERPDGSNFTLKIRSTKLEDSAMYFCASRYSTGLYEQYFGPGTRLTVT.

As to this clonotype: A junction end diverges from the germline sequence, so it may reflect a read error. The chain links TRBV12-3 or TRBV12-4 to TRBJ2-1, with 10 bases that match TRBD2. There are 14 residues in the CDR3. CDR3 sequence (DNA): TGTGCCAGCAGTCTAGGGGCTAGCGGGAGTGCCGCGATCTTC. This codes for CASSLGASGSAAIF.

This clonotype is judged medium-sized. The chain combines TRBV7-8 with TRBJ2-1; 7 nucleotides match TRBD2. The CDR3 sequence is 15 residues long. J lost 5 bases, V lost 6 bases, and 10 bases had no gene match. Germline lookup yields CDR1 SGHVS and CDR2 FQNEAQ. CDR3 amino acids: CASSQTGGTNNEQFF. DNA for the CDR3: TGTGCCAGCAGTCAGACGGGGGGAACTAACAATGAGCAGTTCTTC.

This clonotype was counted ten times or more. V usage is TRBV29-1 and J usage is TRBJ1-1, with D maybe TRBD1 (6 bases). Germline lookup yields CDR1 SQVTM and CDR2 ANQGSEA. With 5 bases removed from V and 3 bases from J, the gap between germline ends came to 13 bases. The CDR3 runs 13 residues. CDR3 protein: CSVTQGRDTEAFF. For the CDR3, the DNA is TGCAGCGTTACGCAGGGGCGGGACACTGAAGCTTTCTTT.

This clonotype was detected many times. The rearrangement joins TRBV5-8 to TRBJ1-2; no reliable D call. Germline-derived CDR1 and CDR2 are SGHTS and YDEGEE. The V and J ends lost 6 bases and 2 bases respectively, with 14 bases between them. This CDR3 has 14 residues. The CDR3 sequence: CASNPTLSNYGYTF. In DNA form, the CDR3 reads TGTGCCAGCAACCCGACACTTTCCAACTATGGCTACACCTTC.